This T cell receptor (beta chain) was found in a study of shared clonotypes between healthy human individuals. Study-level background: A couple of women and a few men aged 18 to 49 made up the donors. Donors had three CD4 naive, three CD4 memory, two CD8 naive and one CD8 memory plate apiece.

Profiling relied on immunoSEQ multiplex PCR, and the TCRdb table lists in-frame clones only, not all of them. Here the sample spans 1,500,000 or so clones, 96% being singletons. Trimming cost V 4 bases and J 5 bases, with 16 bases left between them. Germline-derived CDR1 and CDR2 are SQVTM and ANQGSEA. The CDR3 length is 14 residues. Study results and caveats: All-four-donor shared clonotypes had higher generation probabilities than non-shared clonotypes did.

A note on this clone: The antigen is undetermined.

This TCR was sampled from a man younger than 40 in good health. V usage is TRBV29-1 and J usage is TRBJ2-3, with D perhaps assigned TRBD1 or TRBD2 (5 bases each). Sequenced: naive CD4+ T cells sorted from blood. Subset defined: CD45RA+ positively selected. This CDR3 is CSVAGRPDGDTQYF. The DNA for the CDR3 is TGCAGCGTTGCGGGACGGCCCGACGGAGATACGCAGTATTTT.